One T cell receptor beta chain is described in this entry. Tumor tissue was taken before any definitive surgery or chemotherapy was given. The sample originates from a study of high-grade serous ovarian cancer treatment subgroups. TCRdb's table, derived via immunoSEQ multiplex PCR, lists solely in-frame clones and lacks some. The profile shows 1,900 or so clones, roughly 87% of them singletons. CDR3 size: 15 residues. V was cut by 0 bases and J by 5 bases, with 10 bases left in between. CDR1 is LGHNA and CDR2 is YSLEER in the germline V gene. This receptor was obtained from a human donor with high-grade serous ovarian cancer. The sample was tumor tissue. The chain recombines TRBV4-3 with TRBJ1-4, with D uncertain. CDR3 protein: CASSQEGQPNEKLFF. The CDR3 bases are TGCGCCAGCAGCCAAGAAGGGCAACCCAATGAAAAACTGTTTTTT.